The 18 T cell receptor beta chains given below trace back to one sample, sequenced in a study of T-cell reconstitution after alpha-beta-depleted transplantation in children. This sample's TCRbeta library carried unique molecular identifier barcodes. TCRdb re-derived calls from the PCR reads in MiXCR, one entry per CDR3 protein. This sample has approximately 1,000,000 distinct CDR3 sequences; roughly 31% occur once, and the top ten carry approximately 30%. The material sequenced was PBMCs, mostly from graft donor cells, taken 360 days after TCRalphabeta/CD19-depleted stem cell transplant. The source of these receptors is a boy in the first two years of life who had a stem cell transplant for SCID, so the T cells may come from the graft donor.

This clonotype showed up just a few times. V and J are TRBV6-1 and TRBJ2-5; TRBD2 aligns across 12 bases. The V and J ends lost 4 bases and 5 bases, in that order; junction bases with no gene match: 8. The CDR3 sequence is 16 residues long. Germline values: CDR1 MNHNS, CDR2 SASEGT. The CDR3 nucleotides read TGTGCCAGCAGTGTCCCCTGGACTAGCGGGGTGGAGACCCAGTACTTC. It yields the protein CASSVPWTSGVETQYF.

This chain's CDR3 is CASSRNPPTLSYEQYF. In DNA, the CDR3 is TGTGCCAGCAGCCGGAATCCGCCGACGTTGTCCTACGAGCAGTACTTC. The chain recombines TRBV3-1 with TRBJ2-7; no clear D gene. Between the trimmed V and J ends, which lost 4 bases and 1 base, there was a span of 17 bases. CDR3 length: 16 residues. The germline V gene encodes CDR1 LGHDT and CDR2 YNNKEL (reference sequence).

This clonotype was counted between two and nine times. The rearrangement uses TRBV20-1 and TRBJ1-1; 7 bases are shared with TRBD1. The ends lost 0 bases at V and 7 bases at J; junction bases unmatched: 8. The germline V gene has CDR1 DFQATT and CDR2 SNEGSKA (reference sequence). This CDR3 is 14 amino acids long. The CDR3 protein is CSARDQGGKFEAFF. CDR3 nucleotides: TGCAGTGCTAGAGATCAGGGGGGAAAATTTGAAGCTTTCTTT.

Only a few counts were recorded for this clonotype. This chain joins TRBV20-1 and TRBJ2-3; 9 nucleotides agree with TRBD1. The germline V gene has CDR1 DFQATT and CDR2 SNEGSKA (reference sequence). V was clipped by 5 bases and J by 3 bases; unmatched bases: 6. CDR3 size: 14 residues. DNA for the CDR3: TGCAGTGCTCGCTCCGGGACAGGGACAGATACGCAGTATTTT. Translating gives CSARSGTGTDTQYF.

This clonotype was recorded a few times. This chain links TRBV7-6 with TRBJ1-1, with 7 bases matching TRBD1. The CDR3 length is 16 residues. Germline CDR1 is SGHVS and CDR2 is FNYEAQ. V trimming: 5 bases; J trimming: 2 bases; junction bases outside the gene matches: 11. The CDR3 is CASSPQGVGINTEAFF. CDR3 in DNA: TGTGCCAGCAGCCCCCAGGGGGTGGGGATTAACACTGAAGCTTTCTTT.

This sequence joins TRBV4-2 and TRBJ2-3; 10 bases align to TRBD2. Germline V CDR1 and CDR2: LGHNA, YNFKEQ. Trimming at V came to 0 bases and at J to 2 bases, leaving 11 bases not matched to a gene. CDR3 length: 19 amino acids. The CDR3 here is CASSQDLSGGARFTDTQYF. CDR3 in DNA: TGTGCCAGCAGCCAAGATTTGAGCGGGGGGGCTCGGTTCACAGATACGCAGTATTTT.

The chain is built from TRBV29-1 and TRBJ2-3; D is uncertain. V was shortened by 5 bases and J by 8 bases, with 8 bases between the two germline ends. The CDR3 extends over 10 amino acids. CDR1 and CDR2 (germline): SQVTM, ANQGSEA. CDR3 residues: CSVFESTQYF. The CDR3 DNA sequence: TGCAGCGTTTTTGAGAGTACGCAGTATTTT.

The chain has TRBV5-1 and TRBJ1-4; D not resolved. Trimming shortened V by 3 bases and J by 1 base, and 13 bases separated the two germline ends. The germline V gene encodes CDR1 SGHRS and CDR2 YFSETQ. The CDR3 length is 16 residues. The CDR3 is CASSYGVTVTNEKLFF. The CDR3 nucleotides are TGCGCCAGCAGCTATGGGGTGACCGTAACTAATGAAAAACTGTTTTTT.

This clonotype was picked up a small number of times. This chain joins TRBV20-1 and TRBJ2-1; D is perhaps TRBD2 (6 bases). The CDR3 runs 14 residues. V was cut by 5 bases and J by 4 bases, with 15 bases left in between. CDR1 is DFQATT, CDR2 SNEGSKA, per germline (reference sequence). The CDR3 DNA follows: TGCAGTGCTGGGGGGAGCGGCTATTACAATGAGCAGTTCTTC. Translation: CSAGGSGYYNEQFF.

This clonotype was counted a few times. V usage is TRBV19 and J usage is TRBJ2-1; D is possibly TRBD1 or TRBD2 (5 bases each). CDR1 is LNHDA and CDR2 is SQIVND in the germline V gene (reference sequence). There are 17 residues in the CDR3. The V gene lost 5 bases and the J gene lost 5 bases, with 22 bases spanning the gap. The CDR3 spells CASSSPMGVQPNNEQFF. The CDR3 nucleotides read TGTGCCAGTAGTTCCCCGATGGGGGTCCAGCCTAACAATGAGCAGTTCTTC.

The V call is TRBV5-1, the J call TRBJ2-5, with TRBD1 matching over 9 bases. CDR1 and CDR2 from the germline V gene are SGHRS and YFSETQ. Trimming at V came to 5 bases and at J to 3 bases, leaving 5 bases not matched to a gene. The CDR3 totals 14 residues. The CDR3: CASSRTGEKETQYF. CDR3 in DNA: TGCGCCAGCAGTCGGACAGGGGAGAAAGAGACCCAGTACTTC.

The J gene is TRBJ2-3, the V gene TRBV5-1, with D tentatively TRBD2 (6 bases). V shed 0 bases and J shed 0 bases, with 14 bases lying between them. The CDR3 is 17 amino acids. The germline CDR1 and CDR2 sequences are SGHRS and YFSETQ. CDR3 DNA sequence: TGCGCCAGCAGCTTGGTTGCGGCCGGGACTAGCACAGATACGCAGTATTTT. Translated, it gives CASSLVAAGTSTDTQYF.

This clonotype has more than one count but fewer than ten. The CDR3 region has the DNA TGTGCCACCAGCAGAGAGGTTCTTTGGGCTGAAGCTTTCTTT. Translated, it gives CATSREVLWAEAFF. The chain couples TRBV15 to TRBJ1-1, with D hard to call. With 0 bases removed from V and 6 bases from J, the gap between germline ends came to 11 bases. CDR3 length: 14 residues. Germline V gene data show CDR1 as LNHNV and CDR2 as YYDKDF (reference sequence).

The chain joins TRBV18 to TRBJ2-2; a weak D match, TRBD1 (5 bases). Trimming removed 5 bases at V and 1 base at J, with 8 bases between. The length of the CDR3 is 14 residues. The germline CDR1 and CDR2 sequences are KGHSH and LQKENI. In DNA form, the CDR3 reads TGTGCCAGCTCAACTGGACAGAACACCGGGGAGCTGTTTTTT. Translating gives CASSTGQNTGELFF.

The rearrangement joins TRBV9 to TRBJ2-2; D uncertain. CDR3 length equals 14 residues. The V and J ends lost 2 bases and 4 bases respectively, with 9 bases between them. The germline gives CDR1 SGDLS, CDR2 YYNGEE. Here the CDR3 reads CASSVSPSTGELFF. DNA for the CDR3: TGTGCCAGCAGCGTGTCCCCCAGCACCGGGGAGCTGTTTTTT.

This clonotype has more than one count but fewer than ten. The J gene is TRBJ2-7, the V gene TRBV7-9; TRBD1 matches at 8 bases. The CDR3 is made up of 16 amino acids. The germline V gene encodes CDR1 SEHNR and CDR2 FQNEAQ (reference sequence). V lost 1 base, J lost 7 bases, and 12 bases stayed unmatched. The CDR3 sequence: CASSLGGGQVLGEQYF. DNA of the CDR3: TGTGCCAGCAGCTTAGGTGGGGGACAGGTCCTCGGTGAGCAGTACTTC.

This clonotype was found a few times. This sequence joins TRBV10-1 and TRBJ2-7, with D unclear. This CDR3 is 15 amino acids long. Trimming took 3 bases from V and 0 from J, leaving 12 bases between them. CDR1 and CDR2 from the germline V gene are WNHNN and SYGVQD (reference sequence). CDR3 amino acids: CASSDSRDHSYEQYF. CDR3 DNA: TGCGCCAGCAGTGACTCCCGAGACCACTCCTACGAGCAGTACTTC.

V and J are TRBV13 and TRBJ1-1, with 8 bases identical to TRBD1. With 5 bases clipped from V and 2 bases from J, the junction kept 10 bases outside the gene matches. The CDR3 spans 16 residues. Per the germline V gene, CDR1 is PRHDT and CDR2 is FYEKMQ (reference sequence). CDR3 bases: TGTGCCAGCAGCATGAGCAGGGGGCTAGCAAACACTGAAGCTTTCTTT. Translating gives CASSMSRGLANTEAFF.